These T cell receptor beta chains were read from a single sample in a study of CD8 T cells in acute hepatitis C reinfection. Data came from immunoSEQ multiplex PCR; TCRdb stores just in-frame clones and leaves some out. Of 2,000 to 3,000 clones in the sample, about 67% were seen once. Here the sequenced sample was HCV NS3-1073 tetramer-sorted CD8+ T cells from PBMCs, taken at follow-up. These receptors were collected from a middle-aged man who spontaneously cleared hepatitis C infection. Each CDR3 is given with its conserved first and last residue. The D gene is left open where the match is weak. Rows may omit the clone size; those that give it use once, few, many or a size class.

d_call,clone_size,v_call,j_call,cdr3_nt,cdr3_aa
NA,few,TRBV6-6,TRBJ1-1,TGTGCCAGCAAACCCCGGGGTGGGAACACTGAAGCTTTCTTT,CASKPRGGNTEAFF
NA,NA,TRBV5-3,TRBJ1-2,TGTGCCAGAAGCCCAGGTTGTGACGGGAAGAAATATGGCTACACCTTC,CARSPGCDGKKYGYTF
NA,few,TRBV27,TRBJ2-7,TGTGCCAGCAGGGTTGCAGGGTATGTCGAGCAGTACTTC,CASRVAGYVEQYF
NA,NA,TRBV6-6,TRBJ1-2,TGTGCCAGCAGTTACGTTCCCTACTATGGCTACACCTTC,CASSYVPYYGYTF
TRBD2,few,TRBV13,TRBJ2-2,TGTGCCAGCAGCTTACTAGCGGGAGGGACCGGGGAGCTGTTTTTT,CASSLLAGGTGELFF
NA,NA,TRBV4-3,TRBJ2-6,TGCGCCAGCAGCCAAGATCCTGGGGCCAACGTCCTGACTTTC,CASSQDPGANVLTF
NA,NA,TRBV6-5,TRBJ1-1,TGTGCCAGCAGTTACCTGGAAGGCGGGGGCACTGAAGCTTTCTTT,CASSYLEGGGTEAFF
NA,NA,TRBV20-1,TRBJ2-1,TGCAGTGCAGAGGGCGGTGAGCAGTTCTTC,CSAEGGEQFF
TRBD1,NA,TRBV29-1,TRBJ2-1,TGCAGCGTCGAAACCGGGACAGGGGCCGATGAGCAGTTCTTC,CSVETGTGADEQFF
NA,few,TRBV4-1,TRBJ2-7,TGCGCCAGCAGCCAACCAGGGACTTACGAGCAGTACTTC,CASSQPGTYEQYF
TRBD1,NA,TRBV29-1,TRBJ1-4,TGCAGCGTTAAGGACAGGGTGGATGAAAAACTGTTTTTT,CSVKDRVDEKLFF
TRBD2,NA,TRBV5-1,TRBJ2-7,TGCGCCAGCAGCTTAGGGGACTACTTGTACGAGCAGTACTTC,CASSLGDYLYEQYF
NA,NA,TRBV21-1,TRBJ1-4,TGTGCCAGCAGCAAGGCTCTGAAACAGGTTGATGAAAAACTGTTTTTT,CASSKALKQVDEKLFF
NA,medium-sized,TRBV6-1,TRBJ1-2,TGTGCCAGCAGTGAAGTAGAACAGGGAAACTATGGCTACACCTTC,CASSEVEQGNYGYTF
TRBD2,large,TRBV7-2,TRBJ2-7,TGTGCCAGCAGCTTAGCGGGAGGGCCTCACGAGCAGTACTTC,CASSLAGGPHEQYF
TRBD2,NA,TRBV28,TRBJ2-2,TGTGCCAGCACCGATTTGACTAGCGCCAACACCGGGGAGCTGTTTTTT,CASTDLTSANTGELFF
TRBD1,few,TRBV4-3,TRBJ2-7,TGCGCCAGCAGCCACGGGACAGGGTATAGCGAGCAGTACTTC,CASSHGTGYSEQYF
NA,NA,TRBV9,TRBJ2-7,TGTGCCAGCAGCCCCAGTGAAAACGAGCAGTACTTC,CASSPSENEQYF
NA,NA,TRBV6-5,TRBJ1-2,TGTGCCAGCAGTTCAACGACGGAGCTTGGCTACACCTTC,CASSSTTELGYTF
NA,NA,TRBV5-6,TRBJ2-1,TGTGCCAGCAGCTTGACCAGGCGAGAGCAGTTCTTC,CASSLTRREQFF
NA,NA,TRBV13,TRBJ1-4,TGTGCCAGCAGCTTATCGGGACCTTGGGGTGAAAAACTGTTTTTT,CASSLSGPWGEKLFF
NA,NA,TRBV27,TRBJ1-2,TGTGCCAGCAGTGCCTCAGGGTCGGCTGGCTACACCTTC,CASSASGSAGYTF
NA,few,TRBV30,TRBJ2-5,TGTGCCTGGGGGGGACCCCCAGGGGAGACCCAGTACTTC,CAWGGPPGETQYF
NA,few,TRBV7-8,TRBJ1-6,TGTGCCAGCAGCTTAGGTGCAGGGGACCGCTCCTATAATTCACCCCTCCACTTT,CASSLGAGDRSYNSPLHF
TRBD1,few,TRBV25-1,TRBJ2-7,TGTGCCAGCAGTGCTCCGGACAGGGGATCCTACGAGCAGTACTTC,CASSAPDRGSYEQYF
NA,NA,TRBV13,TRBJ2-7,TGTGCCAGCAGCACGTCTAGCAGTCTATGGTACGAGCAGTACTTC,CASSTSSSLWYEQYF
NA,once,TRBV29-1,TRBJ1-1,TGCAGCTCCCTAGGTGGCAGCCCCACGGGAGGCACTGAAGCTTTCTTT,CSSLGGSPTGGTEAFF
NA,NA,TRBV30,TRBJ1-2,TGTGCCTGGAGTATAGGTATTGGCTACACCTTC,CAWSIGIGYTF
NA,once,TRBV2,TRBJ2-7,TGTGCCAGCAGTGAGTTGGGGGCTTTGAACGAGCAGTACTTC,CASSELGALNEQYF
NA,NA,TRBV4-3,TRBJ2-3,TGCGCCAGCAGCCAAGTGACGGGGGAGCCAGATACGCAGTATTTT,CASSQVTGEPDTQYF
TRBD1,NA,TRBV7-2,TRBJ2-7,TGTGCCAGCAGCTTAGGTCCCAGGCAGGGGGCCCACGAGCAGTACTTC,CASSLGPRQGAHEQYF
NA,few,TRBV6-6,TRBJ1-5,TGTGCCAGCAGTCCCTCTCGGGGAGGGCAGCCCCAGCATTTT,CASSPSRGGQPQHF